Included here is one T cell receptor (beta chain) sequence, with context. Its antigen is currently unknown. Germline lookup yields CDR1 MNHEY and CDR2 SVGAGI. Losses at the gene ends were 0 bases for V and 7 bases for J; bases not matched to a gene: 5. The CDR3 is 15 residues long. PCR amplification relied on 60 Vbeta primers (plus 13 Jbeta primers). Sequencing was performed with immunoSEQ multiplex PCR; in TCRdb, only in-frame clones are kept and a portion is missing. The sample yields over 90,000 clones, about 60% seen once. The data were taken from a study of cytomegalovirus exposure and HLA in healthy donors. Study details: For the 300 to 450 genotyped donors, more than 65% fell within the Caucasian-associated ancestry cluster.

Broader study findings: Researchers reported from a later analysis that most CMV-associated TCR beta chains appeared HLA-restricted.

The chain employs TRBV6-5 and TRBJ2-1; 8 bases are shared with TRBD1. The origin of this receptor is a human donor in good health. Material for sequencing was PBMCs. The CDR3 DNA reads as TGTGCCAGCAGTTACTCGACACAGGGGGAGAATGAGCAGTTCTTC. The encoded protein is CASSYSTQGENEQFF.